One and the same sample provided the 30 T cell receptor beta chains below, sequenced in a study of blood T cells in healthy people across ages (dated by TCRdb to the mid-2010s). Receptor libraries were prepared by 5' RACE. Sequencing took place on an Illumina HiSeq 2500. A second PCR of about 6 to 11 cycles was run with a J-beta primer mix and a sample-barcoded 5' primer. TCRdb's own reprocessing of the public reads used fastp at Q25 and MiXCR and kept productive beta chains. Rows with a matching CDR3 protein are joined into one entry that keeps the most common DNA and genes. The sample table records about 670,000 distinct CDR3 sequences; 52% of these occur just once. The ten biggest clones cover about 14% of the sample. The sequenced sample consisted of blood. The receptor set was obtained from a woman older than 75 in good health.

This clonotype appeared many times. The rearrangement links TRBV15 to TRBJ2-1; possibly TRBD2 for D (6 bases). With 0 bases removed from V and 5 bases from J, the gap between germline ends came to 11 bases. Germline CDR1 and CDR2: LNHNV and YYDKDF (reference sequence). The CDR3 loop spans 15 amino acids. The CDR3 protein is CATSREWGTHNEQFF. The CDR3 nucleotides are TGTGCCACCAGCAGAGAGTGGGGGACTCACAATGAGCAGTTCTTC.

Remarks on this clonotype: A read error may explain this, as a much larger clone is one base away. V is TRBV6-5 and J is TRBJ2-2, with D possibly being TRBD2 (5 bases). The CDR3 sequence is 15 residues long. Germline V gives CDR1 MNHEY, CDR2 SVGAGI. This CDR3 reads CASSYSAVLIGEPFF. In DNA form, the CDR3 reads TGTGCCAGCAGTTACTCTGCAGTCCTTATCGGGGAGCCGTTTTTT.

In this sample, this clonotype turned up a few times. A junction end diverges from the germline sequence, so it may reflect a read error. The chain has TRBV4-1 and TRBJ2-6; D might be TRBD1 (5 bases). The CDR3 consists of 17 residues. The germline CDR1 and CDR2 sequences are MGHRA and YSYEKL. In DNA form, the CDR3 reads TGCGCCAGCAGCCAGCCCCGTGATCTTTCTGGGGCCAACGCCCTGACTTTC. Translated: CASSQPRDLSGANALTF.

There are many counts of this clonotype. The V call is TRBV12-3 or TRBV12-4, the J call TRBJ2-5; TRBD2 matches at 7 bases. V lost 5 bases, J lost 5 bases, and 5 bases stayed unmatched. The CDR3 contains 13 residues. The CDR3 DNA reads TGTGCCAGCAGTCTGCGGGAGCGGGAGACCCAGTACTTC. It yields the protein CASSLRERETQYF.

The rearrangement uses TRBV12-3 or TRBV12-4 and TRBJ2-3, with 8 bases fitting TRBD1. V trimming: 2 bases; J trimming: 7 bases; junction bases outside the gene matches: 2. The CDR3 consists of 13 residues. The CDR3 here is CASSLQGANTQYF. The CDR3 coding sequence is TGTGCCAGCAGTTTACAGGGGGCAAATACGCAGTATTTT.

With respect to this clonotype: The junction departs from the called germline gene at one end, perhaps through a read error. V is TRBV6-1 and J is TRBJ1-2; D is perhaps TRBD1 (5 bases). There are 13 residues in the CDR3. CDR1 is MNHNS, CDR2 SASEGT, per germline. The CDR3 DNA sequence: TGTACCAGCAGTGACAGCTCTGGCTATGGCTACACCTTC. Translating gives CTSSDSSGYGYTF.

The V call is TRBV28, the J call TRBJ2-7; no clear D. CDR1 MDHEN and CDR2 SYDVKM come from the germline V gene. Trimming left V 6 bases short and J 3 bases short, with 9 bases between. The CDR3 length is 12 residues. This chain's CDR3 is CASSVSYYEQYF. The DNA of the CDR3 is TGTGCCAGCAGCGTTTCGTACTACGAGCAGTACTTC.

This clonotype was seen at least ten times. The V call is TRBV29-1, the J call TRBJ2-7, with D unresolved. Germline V CDR1 and CDR2: SQVTM, ANQGSEA. The length of the CDR3 is 12 residues. V lost 4 bases to trimming and J lost 6 bases, with 13 bases between them. CDR3 loop: CSVASSLSEQYF. The CDR3, as DNA: TGCAGCGTTGCTAGTTCGCTCAGCGAGCAGTACTTC.

The chain uses TRBV29-1 and TRBJ2-7; D is unresolved. V was cut by 4 bases and J by 5 bases, with 24 bases left in between. This CDR3 comprises 16 residues. Germline V lookup: CDR1 SQVTM, CDR2 ANQGSEA. CDR3 nucleotide sequence: TGCAGCGTTGGAGAGGCAGGCCGGGTGTTTAGGGACGAGCAGTACTTC. Translated, it gives CSVGEAGRVFRDEQYF.

This rearrangement joins TRBV14 to TRBJ2-1; D is ambiguous. Trimming stripped 5 bases from V and 7 bases from J, with 18 bases between. The CDR3 contains 15 residues. Per germline, CDR1 SGHDN and CDR2 FVKESK. The CDR3 loop is CASSADPIPTNEQFF. CDR3 nucleotide sequence: TGTGCCAGCAGCGCGGACCCTATTCCTACAAATGAGCAGTTCTTC.

This clonotype occurred many times. The rearrangement joins TRBV12-3 or TRBV12-4 to TRBJ2-1; D remains ambiguous. The CDR3 length is 11 residues. Trimming shortened V by 6 bases and J by 13 bases, and 13 bases separated the two germline ends. CDR3: CASSQGRTQFF. CDR3 sequence (DNA): TGTGCCAGCAGCCAAGGCAGAACCCAGTTCTTC.

The chain uses TRBV5-1 and TRBJ1-5, with a possible D match to TRBD1 (6 bases). This CDR3 contains 15 residues. CDR1 is SGHRS, CDR2 YFSETQ, per germline. V was trimmed by 4 bases and J by 5 bases, leaving 16 bases between them. The CDR3 nucleotides are TGCGCCAGCAGCATAACAGGGAGCTACTATCAGCCCCAGCATTTT. Translating it yields CASSITGSYYQPQHF.

The chain combines TRBV20-1 with TRBJ2-1; D tentatively fits TRBD1 or TRBD2 (5 bases each). V gave up 0 bases and J gave up 2 bases, with 17 bases separating them. Per the germline V gene, CDR1 is DFQATT and CDR2 is SNEGSKA (reference sequence). The CDR3 extends over 17 amino acids. The chain's CDR3 is CSARDGGPPFPYNEQFF. In nucleotides, the CDR3 is TGCAGTGCTAGAGATGGGGGACCCCCGTTCCCCTACAATGAGCAGTTCTTC.

The sample holds many counts of this clonotype. The chain links TRBV29-1 to TRBJ1-1, with D hard to call. Trimming cost V 1 base and J 1 base, with 7 bases left between them. Germline assignment: CDR1 SQVTM and CDR2 ANQGSEA. The CDR3 is 13 amino acids. DNA of the CDR3: TGCAGCGTTGAAGTGGTCGAGAACACTGAAGCTTTCTTT. Its translation: CSVEVVENTEAFF.

This clonotype was seen many times. V usage is TRBV12-3 or TRBV12-4 and J usage is TRBJ1-1, with a weak D call TRBD1 (5 bases). This CDR3 is built from 13 residues. Trimming cost V 4 bases and J 1 base, with 7 bases left between them. CDR3 loop: CASSSGPNTEAFF. CDR3 sequence (DNA): TGTGCCAGCAGTTCGGGGCCGAACACTGAAGCTTTCTTT.

The chain recombines TRBV12-3 or TRBV12-4 with TRBJ2-3, with TRBD2 matching over 7 bases. V was pared by 0 bases and J by 4 bases, with 16 bases of the junction left unmatched. CDR3 length equals 19 residues. For the CDR3, the DNA is TGTGCCAGCAGTTTAGCGGTGGCTAGCGGCAGGAGACGCGCAGATACGCAGTATTTT. Amino acid sequence: CASSLAVASGRRRADTQYF.

This clonotype was seen a few times. The rearrangement uses TRBV4-3 and TRBJ2-3, with D tentatively TRBD2 (5 bases). V lost 1 base and J lost 6, with 11 bases in between. Germline V CDR1 and CDR2: LGHNA, YSLEER. The CDR3 loop spans 14 amino acids. CDR3 sequence (DNA): TGCGCCAGCAGCCAAGGAATTAGGGAGGATACGCAGTATTTT. It translates to CASSQGIREDTQYF.

This chain links TRBV6-1 with TRBJ2-5; D is unclear. The end of the DNA is better explained by TRBJ2-7, so the J call may be wrong. Germline CDR1 reads MNHNS; CDR2 reads SASEGT. The CDR3 contains 13 residues. DNA for the CDR3: TGTGCCAGCAGTGAAATCTCTAGCTACGAGCAGTACTTC. This sequence encodes CASSEISSYEQYF.

This clonotype was counted a few times. In DNA, the CDR3 is TGTGCCAGCAGCCCGAGGGGGCTTCCCTATGGCTACACCTTC. Translation: CASSPRGLPYGYTF. The chain recombines TRBV11-2 with TRBJ1-2; 7 positions match TRBD1. CDR1 is SGHAT, CDR2 FQNNGV, per germline. V lost 5 bases and J lost 4; bases outside the gene matches: 7. This CDR3 region has 14 residues.

This chain links TRBV20-1 with TRBJ2-7; 7 bases line up with TRBD2. The trim removed 1 base at V and 1 base at J, leaving 4 bases unmatched. This CDR3 contains 14 residues. Germline CDR1 and CDR2: DFQATT and SNEGSKA (reference sequence). CDR3 sequence: CSARGASGSYEQYF. The CDR3 DNA reads as TGCAGTGCTAGAGGGGCTAGCGGATCCTACGAGCAGTACTTC.

The sample holds a few counts of this clonotype. CDR3 nucleotide sequence: TGCGCCAGCAGGTCCGGGACGGCTAACTATGGCTACACCTTC. Translated, it gives CASRSGTANYGYTF. This rearrangement joins TRBV5-1 to TRBJ1-2, with a tentative D call TRBD1 (5 bases). The CDR3 is made up of 14 amino acids. V gave up 5 bases and J gave up 0 bases, with 11 bases separating them. The germline V gene has CDR1 SGHRS and CDR2 YFSETQ.

This clonotype was observed a handful of times. The chain employs TRBV5-4 and TRBJ2-1; no reliable D call. The CDR3 contains 14 residues. Germline values: CDR1 SGHNT, CDR2 YYREEE (reference sequence). V gave up 0 bases and J gave up 9 bases, with 13 bases separating them. The CDR3 here is CASSLARMVGEQFF. CDR3 DNA sequence: TGTGCCAGCAGCTTGGCCAGGATGGTGGGTGAGCAGTTCTTC.

This clonotype was observed a single time. This sequence joins TRBV20-1 and TRBJ2-5; 10 positions agree with TRBD1. Germline V gene data show CDR1 as DFQATT and CDR2 as SNEGSKA (reference sequence). CDR3 size: 12 residues. V lost 5 bases and J lost 11; bases outside the gene matches: 8. CDR3 DNA sequence: TGCAGTGCTGGACAGGGGGACAATGAGCAGTACTTC. It translates to CSAGQGDNEQYF.

This clonotype was recorded a few times. The J gene is TRBJ1-1, the V gene TRBV20-1; maybe TRBD1 (6 bases). The CDR3 consists of 15 residues. Trimming removed 0 bases from V and 1 base from J, with 12 bases in between. CDR1 and CDR2 (germline): DFQATT, SNEGSKA (reference sequence). The CDR3 here is CSARDPRGSNTEAFF. Written as DNA, the CDR3 is TGCAGTGCTAGAGACCCCAGGGGCTCGAACACTGAAGCTTTCTTT.

This chain links TRBV5-1 with TRBJ2-5; D is unclear. The J call may be in error: the DNA end matches TRBJ2-7 better. This CDR3 region has 16 residues. The germline gives CDR1 SGHRS, CDR2 YFSETQ. CDR3 sequence: CASSFEELDGSYEQYF. The DNA of the CDR3 is TGCGCCAGCAGCTTTGAGGAACTGGACGGCTCCTACGAGCAGTACTTC.

The CDR3 DNA follows: TGTGCCAGCAGCTCCACACTAGAGATAACCACAGATACGCAGTATTTT. This codes for CASSSTLEITTDTQYF. V and J are TRBV7-3 and TRBJ2-3, with D possibly matching TRBD2 (5 bases). V dropped 4 bases and J dropped 2 bases, with 16 bases sitting between them. This CDR3 has 16 residues. From germline, CDR1 is SGHTA and CDR2 FQGTGA.

The table lists this clonotype with many counts. The chain uses TRBV20-1 and TRBJ2-1; maybe TRBD2 (5 bases). The V gene's germline CDR1 is DFQATT and CDR2 SNEGSKA (reference sequence). Trimming removed 3 bases at V and 5 bases at J, with 8 bases between. The CDR3 totals 12 residues. CDR3 bases: TGCAGTGCTAGCCCCGGGGACAATGAGCAGTTCTTC. Encoded protein: CSASPGDNEQFF.

This clonotype was counted between two and nine times. The J gene is TRBJ2-2, the V gene TRBV27, with unresolved D. Germline lookup yields CDR1 MNHEY and CDR2 SMNVEV (reference sequence). This CDR3 is 12 amino acids long. Trimming removed 3 bases at V and 8 bases at J, with 7 bases between. In DNA, the CDR3 is TGTGCCAGCAGTTTCGGCCGGGGGGAGCTGTTTTTT. This gives the protein CASSFGRGELFF.

As regards this clonotype: Because it lacks the conserved phenylalanine or tryptophan at the end, this CDR3 is likely a read error. The chain has TRBV20-1 and TRBJ2-1, with 13 bases aligning to TRBD2. Germline-derived CDR1 and CDR2 are DFQATT and SNEGSKA (reference sequence). The CDR3 runs to 15 residues. V was clipped by 6 bases and J by 8 bases; unmatched bases: 10. This chain's CDR3 is CSAPRLAGGLDEQFS. CDR3 bases: TGCAGTGCCCCCAGACTAGCGGGAGGTCTAGATGAGCAGTTCTCC.

The chain links TRBV3-1 to TRBJ1-2; possibly TRBD1 for D (6 bases). V was shortened by 11 bases and J by 8 bases, with 21 bases between the two germline ends. Looked up from germline, CDR1 is LGHDT and CDR2 is YNNKEL (reference sequence). This CDR3 contains 13 residues. The DNA of the CDR3 is TGTGCCGTCAGCCAACGGCAGGGGTCGGGCTACACCTTC. Translated: CAVSQRQGSGYTF.